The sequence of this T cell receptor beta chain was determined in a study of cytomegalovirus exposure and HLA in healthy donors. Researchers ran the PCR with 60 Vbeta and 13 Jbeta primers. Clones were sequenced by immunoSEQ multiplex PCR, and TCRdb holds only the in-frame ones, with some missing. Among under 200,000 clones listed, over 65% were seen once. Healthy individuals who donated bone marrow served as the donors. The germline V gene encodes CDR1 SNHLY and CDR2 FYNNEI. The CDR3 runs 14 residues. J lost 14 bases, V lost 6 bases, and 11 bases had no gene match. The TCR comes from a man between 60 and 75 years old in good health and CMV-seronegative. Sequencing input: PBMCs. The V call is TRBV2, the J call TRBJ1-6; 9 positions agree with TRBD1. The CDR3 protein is CASRGGTGLVTLHF. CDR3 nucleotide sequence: TGTGCCAGCAGGGGGGGGACAGGGTTGGTCACCCTCCACTTT.